Below, 32 T cell receptor beta chains from the same sample are listed, as sequenced in a study of cytomegalovirus exposure and HLA in healthy donors. With 60 Vbeta and 13 Jbeta primers, the PCR was carried out. Here immunoSEQ multiplex PCR was the method, and the copy in TCRdb shows in-frame clones only, minus some. The sample shows 160,000 or so clones, approximately 80% of them seen only once. The sample was PBMCs. Receptor source: a man aged 45-60 years in good health and CMV-seropositive.

This clone was observed once. This chain links TRBV6-5 with TRBJ1-5; 8 bases align to TRBD1. This CDR3 has 13 residues. The germline gives CDR1 MNHEY, CDR2 SVGAGI. V shed 2 bases, J shed 7 bases, and the junction held 1 base outside the gene matches. The CDR3 loop is CASSYGQGQPQHF. CDR3 coding DNA: TGTGCCAGCAGTTACGGACAGGGCCAGCCCCAGCATTTT.

V and J are TRBV7-6 and TRBJ2-1; 12 nucleotides align to TRBD2. Losses at the gene ends were 0 bases for V and 3 bases for J; bases not matched to a gene: 12. The CDR3 has 20 amino acids. Per the germline V gene, CDR1 is SGHVS and CDR2 is FNYEAQ. This CDR3 reads CASSLADRTSGAPFYNEQFF. In DNA form, the CDR3 reads TGTGCCAGCAGCTTAGCGGATCGGACTAGCGGGGCCCCCTTCTACAATGAGCAGTTCTTC.

The CDR3 here is CASSQALGQNNQPQHF. CDR3 bases: TGTGCCAGCAGCCAAGCGTTGGGACAGAACAATCAGCCCCAGCATTTT. The V gene is TRBV4-2, the J gene TRBJ1-5; 7 nucleotides align to TRBD1. The CDR3 loop spans 16 amino acids. CDR1 LGHNA and CDR2 YNFKEQ come from the germline V gene. With 1 base clipped from V and 3 bases from J, the junction kept 6 bases outside the gene matches.

In DNA, the CDR3 is TGTGCCAGCAGCGTAAGACAGGGCATCCACGAGCAGTACTTC. This sequence encodes CASSVRQGIHEQYF. V and J are TRBV9 and TRBJ2-7; the match to TRBD1 covers 7 bases. This CDR3 is 14 amino acids long. Looked up from germline, CDR1 is SGDLS and CDR2 is YYNGEE. V was clipped by 1 base and J by 5 bases; unmatched bases: 6.

This clone was detected only once. CDR3 nucleotides: TGTGCCAGCAGCTTAGATTGGAGCGGGGGCTTCAGCTCCTACAATGAGCAGTTCTTC. Encoded protein: CASSLDWSGGFSSYNEQFF. The chain has TRBV7-8 and TRBJ2-1; TRBD2 matches at 8 bases. The CDR3 has 19 amino acids. CDR1 and CDR2 from the germline V gene are SGHVS and FQNEAQ. V lost 1 base and J lost 0; bases outside the gene matches: 11. The whole variable domain, remainder taken from reference TRBV7-8 and TRBJ2-1, is GAGVSQSPRYKVAKRGQDVALRCDPISGHVSLFWYQQALGQGPEFLTYFQNEAQLDKSGLPSDRFFAERPEGSVSTLKIQRTQQEDSAVYLCASSLDWSGGFSSYNEQFFGPGTRLTVL.

The rearrangement joins TRBV5-6 to TRBJ1-2; 7 bases align to TRBD1. The germline CDR1 and CDR2 sequences are SGHDT and YYEEEE. V lost 3 bases and J lost 2; bases outside the gene matches: 4. This CDR3 spans 14 amino acids. The DNA for the CDR3 is TGTGCCAGCAGCTCCGGGACAGTGAACTATGGCTACACCTTC. This codes for CASSSGTVNYGYTF.

The chain has TRBV5-6 and TRBJ1-2; D remains ambiguous. CDR3 length: 15 amino acids. Per the germline V gene, CDR1 is SGHDT and CDR2 is YYEEEE. V lost 0 bases to trimming and J lost 2 bases, with 11 bases between them. The DNA of the CDR3 is TGTGCCAGCAGCTTGGCTACTCAACGGAACTATGGCTACACCTTC. Translating gives CASSLATQRNYGYTF.

This rearrangement joins TRBV27 to TRBJ1-4, with D unresolved. CDR1 and CDR2 from the germline V gene are MNHEY and SMNVEV (reference sequence). Deletions cut 5 bases from V and 2 bases from J, with 6 bases between. CDR3 size: 13 residues. The CDR3 reads CASSPRTNEKLFF. As DNA, the CDR3 is TGTGCCAGCAGTCCCAGGACTAATGAAAAACTGTTTTTT.

This chain uses TRBV11-3 with TRBJ2-1, with D possibly being TRBD2 (5 bases). The germline V gene encodes CDR1 SGHNT and CDR2 YENEEA. The CDR3 covers 14 residues. Trimming removed 5 bases from V and 3 bases from J, with 11 bases in between. CDR3 bases: TGTGCCAGCAGCACCCGGACTGGCTACAATGAGCAGTTCTTC. Encoded protein: CASSTRTGYNEQFF.

The chain couples TRBV11-2 to TRBJ2-3; D remains ambiguous. V lost 0 bases to trimming and J lost 7 bases, with 8 bases between them. CDR3 length equals 13 residues. CDR1 and CDR2 (germline): SGHAT, FQNNGV. The CDR3 DNA is TGTGCCAGCAGCTTAGAGGGCGTTTATACGCAGTATTTT. Protein product: CASSLEGVYTQYF.

J is TRBJ2-5 and V is TRBV5-4; possibly TRBD2 for D (5 bases). The CDR3 length is 14 residues. With 2 bases removed from V and 1 base from J, the gap between germline ends came to 9 bases. Germline V gene lookup returns CDR1 SGHNT and CDR2 YYREEE (reference sequence). CDR3 region: CASSFGLIQETQYF. CDR3 in DNA: TGTGCCAGCAGCTTCGGACTGATCCAAGAGACCCAGTACTTC.

The chain has TRBV5-6 and TRBJ1-3, with 7 bases matching TRBD1. CDR3 length: 15 residues. The V gene's germline CDR1 is SGHDT and CDR2 YYEEEE. Losses at the gene ends were 4 bases for V and 7 bases for J; bases not matched to a gene: 11. The CDR3 bases are TGTGCCAGCAGCATAAACAGGGGACGCGTGAACACCATATATTTT. Translation: CASSINRGRVNTIYF.

The J gene is TRBJ1-1, the V gene TRBV11-2, with TRBD1 as a possible D gene (5 bases). The germline V gene encodes CDR1 SGHAT and CDR2 FQNNGV. The V end lost 0 bases, the J end lost 0 bases, and 20 bases lay between the germline ends. This CDR3 spans 19 amino acids. CDR3 sequence: CASSLDSWGGRNMNTEAFF. The CDR3 region has the DNA TGTGCCAGCAGCTTAGATAGTTGGGGGGGTCGTAATATGAACACTGAAGCTTTCTTT.

The J gene is TRBJ1-6, the V gene TRBV9, with D unclear. Germline V lookup: CDR1 SGDLS, CDR2 YYNGEE. The length of the CDR3 is 12 residues. Deletions cut 3 bases from V and 12 bases from J, with 10 bases between. The CDR3 sequence is CASSADLGPLHF. The CDR3, as DNA: TGTGCCAGCAGCGCCGACCTAGGACCCCTCCACTTT. Filled out from reference TRBV9 and TRBJ1-6, the complete variable domain reads DSGVTQTPKHLITATGQRVTLRCSPRSGDLSVYWYQQSLDQGLQFLIQYYNGEERAKGNILERFSAQQFPDLHSELNLSSLELGDSALYFCASSADLGPLHFGNGTRLTVT.

V and J are TRBV2 and TRBJ2-2, with 7 bases lining up with TRBD1. The germline V gene encodes CDR1 SNHLY and CDR2 FYNNEI. This CDR3 is 16 amino acids long. Unmatched junction bases numbered 8, after V lost 6 bases and J lost 1 base. As DNA, the CDR3 is TGTGCCAGCAGCGAACAGGGGCCCGAGAACACCGGGGAGCTGTTTTTT. Translated: CASSEQGPENTGELFF.

The chain is built from TRBV30 and TRBJ1-3; D is perhaps TRBD1 (5 bases). Germline lookup yields CDR1 GTSNPN and CDR2 SVGIG (reference sequence). The CDR3 loop spans 14 amino acids. The germline V and J ends were trimmed by 8 bases and 0 bases, with 14 bases remaining between them. The CDR3 region is CAGGRRFSGNTIYF. The DNA for the CDR3 is TGTGCCGGGGGGAGGAGGTTCTCTGGAAACACCATATATTTT. The whole variable domain, remainder taken from reference TRBV30 and TRBJ1-3, is SQTIHQWPATLVQPVGSPLSLECTVEGTSNPNLYWYRQAAGRGLQLLFYSVGIGQISSEVPQNLSASRPQDRQFILSSKKLLLSDSGFYLCAGGRRFSGNTIYFGEGSWLTVV.

The V gene is TRBV29-1, the J gene TRBJ1-1; 10 bases match TRBD1. Germline CDR1 reads SQVTM; CDR2 reads ANQGSEA. Losses at the gene ends were 5 bases for V and 10 bases for J; bases not matched to a gene: 4. The CDR3 loop spans 11 amino acids. CDR3 bases: TGCAGCGTTTCCGGGACAGGGGTAGCTTTCTTT. Translating it yields CSVSGTGVAFF.

The chain employs TRBV6-4 and TRBJ1-1, with D unresolved. The V and J ends lost 5 bases and 3 bases respectively, with 16 bases between them. Germline values: CDR1 MRHNA, CDR2 SNTAGT. This CDR3 region has 15 residues. CDR3 DNA sequence: TGTGCCAGCAGTTCCGGACGCGGGGAGGACACTGAAGCTTTCTTT. It specifies CASSSGRGEDTEAFF.

The chain joins TRBV11-2 to TRBJ1-3; TRBD1 aligns across 8 bases. Per germline, CDR1 SGHAT and CDR2 FQNNGV. The CDR3 has 14 residues. V was pared by 7 bases and J by 4 bases, with 6 bases of the junction left unmatched. CDR3 bases: TGTGCCAGCACCTACGGGACAGGAGGAAACACCATATATTTT. Encoded protein: CASTYGTGGNTIYF.

The chain recombines TRBV29-1 with TRBJ1-1; D is ambiguous. Germline CDR1 reads SQVTM; CDR2 reads ANQGSEA. This CDR3 is 10 amino acids long. V was cut by 7 bases and J by 1 base, with 4 bases left in between. The CDR3 nucleotides read TGCAGCGCCCGGAACACTGAAGCTTTCTTT. It specifies CSARNTEAFF.

The chain couples TRBV6-6 to TRBJ1-3; weak D call: TRBD1 (6 bases). Germline CDR1 is MNHNY and CDR2 is SVGAGI (reference sequence). The V and J ends lost 5 bases and 4 bases respectively, with 15 bases between them. The length of the CDR3 is 15 residues. The CDR3 sequence is CASSLRTGLGNTIYF. CDR3 sequence (DNA): TGTGCCAGCAGTCTTCGAACAGGGTTGGGAAACACCATATATTTT.

The chain carries TRBV6-1 and TRBJ2-7; maybe TRBD1 (6 bases). The CDR3 loop spans 14 amino acids. Germline CDR1 and CDR2: MNHNS and SASEGT. Trimming shortened V by 3 bases and J by 0 bases, and 9 bases separated the two germline ends. The CDR3 DNA reads TGTGCCAGCAGTGACAGGGGATCCTCCTACGAGCAGTACTTC. Translated: CASSDRGSSYEQYF.

The J gene is TRBJ2-1, the V gene TRBV7-2; D remains ambiguous. V lost 3 bases, J lost 4 bases, and 10 bases lay in between. CDR1 and CDR2 (germline): SGHTA, FQGNSA. The CDR3 is made up of 14 amino acids. The CDR3, as DNA: TGTGCCAGCAGCTTGGCTTTCCCTTACAATGAGCAGTTCTTC. Translating it yields CASSLAFPYNEQFF.

J is TRBJ2-7 and V is TRBV27; 7 bases line up with TRBD2. With V trimmed by 5 bases and J by 6 bases, 7 bases remained unmatched. Germline loops: CDR1 MNHEY, CDR2 SMNVEV (reference sequence). This CDR3 is built from 13 residues. The CDR3 DNA sequence: TGTGCCAGCAGTCCCTGGGGGGGAGGCGAGCAGTACTTC. Its translation is CASSPWGGGEQYF.

The chain uses TRBV11-2 and TRBJ1-4, with TRBD1 identical over 10 bases. This CDR3 comprises 16 residues. CDR1 is SGHAT, CDR2 FQNNGV, per germline. Trimming at V came to 5 bases and at J to 6 bases, leaving 9 bases not matched to a gene. CDR3 region: CASSPGQGFRDEKLFF. The CDR3 DNA sequence: TGTGCCAGCAGCCCGGGACAGGGGTTCAGGGATGAAAAACTGTTTTTT.

This CDR3 is CASSQPGTSSGQFF. CDR3 coding DNA: TGCGCCAGCAGCCAACCCGGGACTTCTTCTGGGCAGTTCTTC. V gene TRBV4-3 combines with J gene TRBJ2-1, with D possibly TRBD2 on 6 matching bases. The ends were cut back, 2 bases at V and 12 bases at J, with 17 bases in the middle. This CDR3 region has 14 residues. CDR1 and CDR2 from the germline V gene are LGHNA and YSLEER.

The chain has TRBV5-5 and TRBJ1-2, with TRBD1 matching 10 bases. Germline assignment: CDR1 SGHKS and CDR2 YYEKEE (reference sequence). With 5 bases clipped from V and 4 bases from J, the junction kept 14 bases outside the gene matches. CDR3 length equals 17 residues. The CDR3 DNA is TGTGCCAGCAGGGAAGGACAGGGGGGGGTTATAGGCTATGGCTACACCTTC. It translates to CASREGQGGVIGYGYTF.

The J gene is TRBJ1-3, the V gene TRBV7-2; the D gene is possibly TRBD1 (5 bases). CDR3 length: 16 amino acids. Germline V CDR1 and CDR2: SGHTA, FQGNSA. The germline V and J ends were trimmed by 5 bases and 3 bases, with 17 bases remaining between them. This CDR3 reads CASSQFVGAGGNTIYF. CDR3 DNA: TGTGCCAGCAGCCAGTTCGTAGGGGCAGGTGGAAACACCATATATTTT.

V is TRBV29-1 and J is TRBJ2-2, with 11 bases identical to TRBD2. This CDR3 region has 16 residues. The V and J ends lost 6 bases and 2 bases, in that order; junction bases with no gene match: 8. Germline V CDR1 and CDR2: SQVTM, ANQGSEA. CDR3 loop: CSVARTSGGNTGELFF. CDR3 nucleotide sequence: TGCAGCGTCGCCAGAACTAGCGGGGGTAACACCGGGGAGCTGTTTTTT.

This chain links TRBV7-8 with TRBJ1-5; D unclear. This CDR3 contains 13 residues. Trimming took 1 base from V and 6 from J, leaving 7 bases between them. Germline V gene lookup returns CDR1 SGHVS and CDR2 FQNEAQ. The CDR3 DNA reads TGTGCCAGCAGCTTAGGGCGGTCTCAGCCCCAGCATTTT. Protein product: CASSLGRSQPQHF.

The chain is built from TRBV5-1 and TRBJ2-6; D remains unclear. V lost 0 bases and J 0 bases, leaving 13 bases between the germline ends. Germline V lookup: CDR1 SGHRS, CDR2 YFSETQ. The CDR3 covers 18 residues. The CDR3 region has the DNA TGCGCCAGCAGCTTGGCTCTCGAGGTGGGCTCTGGGGCCAACGTCCTGACTTTC. Protein product: CASSLALEVGSGANVLTF.

The genes are TRBV7-2 and TRBJ1-2; the match to TRBD1 covers 8 bases. V shed 5 bases and J 4 bases; nucleotides not matched to a gene: 3. The germline gives CDR1 SGHTA, CDR2 FQGNSA. The CDR3 contains 13 residues. The CDR3 spells CASSRTGGYGYTF. CDR3 sequence (DNA): TGTGCCAGCAGCCGAACAGGGGGCTATGGCTACACCTTC.